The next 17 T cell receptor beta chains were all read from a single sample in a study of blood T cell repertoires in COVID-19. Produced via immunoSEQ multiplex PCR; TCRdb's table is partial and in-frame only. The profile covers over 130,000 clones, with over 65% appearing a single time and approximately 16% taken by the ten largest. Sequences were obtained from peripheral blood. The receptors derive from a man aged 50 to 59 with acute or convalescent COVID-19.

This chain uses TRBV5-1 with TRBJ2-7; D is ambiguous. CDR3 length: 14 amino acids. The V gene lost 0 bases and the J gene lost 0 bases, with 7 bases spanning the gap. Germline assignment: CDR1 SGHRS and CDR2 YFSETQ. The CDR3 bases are TGCGCCAGCAGCTTGGTAGTTAACTCCTACGAGCAGTACTTC. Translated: CASSLVVNSYEQYF.

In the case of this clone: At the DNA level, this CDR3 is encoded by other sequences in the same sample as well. The CDR3 coding sequence is TGTGCCAGTAGTCCGGGACTAGGATCCTACAATGAGCAGTTCTTC. It encodes CASSPGLGSYNEQFF. The chain joins TRBV19 to TRBJ2-1, with TRBD2 matching 8 bases. The CDR3 is 15 amino acids. The junction had 4 bases not matched to a gene; V was cut back by 5 bases and J by 1 base. CDR1 LNHDA and CDR2 SQIVND come from the germline V gene (reference sequence).

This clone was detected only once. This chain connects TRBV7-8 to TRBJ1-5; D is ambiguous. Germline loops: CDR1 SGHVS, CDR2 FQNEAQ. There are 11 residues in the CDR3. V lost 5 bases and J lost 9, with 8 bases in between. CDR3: CASSPGGPQHF. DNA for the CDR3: TGTGCCAGCAGCCCCGGTGGGCCCCAGCATTTT.

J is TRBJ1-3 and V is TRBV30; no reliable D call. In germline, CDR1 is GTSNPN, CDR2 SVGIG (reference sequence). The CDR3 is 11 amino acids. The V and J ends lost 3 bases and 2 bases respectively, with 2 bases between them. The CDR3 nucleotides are TGTGCCTGGAGCACTGGAAACACCATATATTTT. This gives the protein CAWSTGNTIYF.

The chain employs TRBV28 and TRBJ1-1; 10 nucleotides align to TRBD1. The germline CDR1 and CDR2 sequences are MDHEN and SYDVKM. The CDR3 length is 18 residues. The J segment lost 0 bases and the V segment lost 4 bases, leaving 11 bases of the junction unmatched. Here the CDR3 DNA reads TGTGCCAGCAGTTACAGTCCGTGGACAGGGGGAATGAACACTGAAGCTTTCTTT. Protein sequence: CASSYSPWTGGMNTEAFF.

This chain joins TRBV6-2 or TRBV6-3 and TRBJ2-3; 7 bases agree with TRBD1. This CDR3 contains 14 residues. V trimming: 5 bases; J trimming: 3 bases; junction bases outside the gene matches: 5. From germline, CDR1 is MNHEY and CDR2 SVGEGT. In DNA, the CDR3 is TGTGCCAGCAGTACGGGACAGATAACAGATACGCAGTATTTT. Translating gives CASSTGQITDTQYF.

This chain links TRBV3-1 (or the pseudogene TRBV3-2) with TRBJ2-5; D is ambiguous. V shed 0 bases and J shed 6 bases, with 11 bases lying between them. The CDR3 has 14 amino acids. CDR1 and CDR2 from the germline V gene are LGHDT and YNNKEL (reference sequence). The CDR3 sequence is CASSQDISSQTQYF. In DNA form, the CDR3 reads TGTGCCAGCAGCCAAGATATAAGCTCCCAGACCCAGTACTTC.

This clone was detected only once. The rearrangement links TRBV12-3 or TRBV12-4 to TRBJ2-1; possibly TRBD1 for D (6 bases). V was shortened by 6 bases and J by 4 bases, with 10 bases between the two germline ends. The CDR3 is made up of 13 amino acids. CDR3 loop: CASSSTGYNEQFF. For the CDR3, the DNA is TGTGCCAGCAGCTCCACAGGGTACAATGAGCAGTTCTTC.

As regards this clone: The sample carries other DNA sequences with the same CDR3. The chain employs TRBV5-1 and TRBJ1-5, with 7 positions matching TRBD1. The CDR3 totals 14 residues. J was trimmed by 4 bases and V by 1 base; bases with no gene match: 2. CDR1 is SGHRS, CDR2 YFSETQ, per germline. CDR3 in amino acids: CASSLTGENQPQHF. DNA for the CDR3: TGCGCCAGCAGCTTGACAGGGGAGAATCAGCCCCAGCATTTT.

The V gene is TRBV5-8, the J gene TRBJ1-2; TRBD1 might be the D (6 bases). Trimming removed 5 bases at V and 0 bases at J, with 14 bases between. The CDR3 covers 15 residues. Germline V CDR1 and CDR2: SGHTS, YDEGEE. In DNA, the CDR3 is TGTGCCAGCAGTCCCGGGACAAAAGCTAACTATGGCTACACCTTC. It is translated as CASSPGTKANYGYTF.

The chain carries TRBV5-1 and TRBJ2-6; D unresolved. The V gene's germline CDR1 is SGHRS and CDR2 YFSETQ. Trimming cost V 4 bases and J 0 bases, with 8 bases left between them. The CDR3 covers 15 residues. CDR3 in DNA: TGCGCCAGCAGCCCCGACACCTCTGGGGCCAACGTCCTGACTTTC. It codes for CASSPDTSGANVLTF. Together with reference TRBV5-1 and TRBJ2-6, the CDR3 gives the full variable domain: KAGVTQTPRYLIKTRGQQVTLSCSPISGHRSVSWYQQTPGQGLQFLFEYFSETQRNKGNFPGRFSGRQFSNSRSEMNVSTLELGDSALYLCASSPDTSGANVLTFGAGSRLTVL.

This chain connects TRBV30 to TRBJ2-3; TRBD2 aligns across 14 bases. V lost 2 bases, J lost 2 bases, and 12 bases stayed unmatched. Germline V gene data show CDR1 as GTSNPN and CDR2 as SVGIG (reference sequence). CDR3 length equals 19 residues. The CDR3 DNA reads TGTGCCTGGAGTAAGACTAGCGGGGGGGTTTTCATTCTCACAGATACGCAGTATTTT. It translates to CAWSKTSGGVFILTDTQYF.

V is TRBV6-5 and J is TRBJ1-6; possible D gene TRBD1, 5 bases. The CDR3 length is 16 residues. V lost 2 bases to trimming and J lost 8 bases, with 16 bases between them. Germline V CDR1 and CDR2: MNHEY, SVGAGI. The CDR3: CASSYPAGGDDSPLHF. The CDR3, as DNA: TGTGCCAGCAGTTACCCCGCGGGCGGGGACGATTCACCCCTCCACTTT.

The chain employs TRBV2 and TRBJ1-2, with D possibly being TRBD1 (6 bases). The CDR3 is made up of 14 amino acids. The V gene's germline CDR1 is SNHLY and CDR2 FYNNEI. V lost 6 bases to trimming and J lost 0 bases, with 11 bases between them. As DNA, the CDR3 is TGTGCCAGCAGCGGGCAGGGGTCTAACTATGGCTACACCTTC. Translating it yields CASSGQGSNYGYTF.

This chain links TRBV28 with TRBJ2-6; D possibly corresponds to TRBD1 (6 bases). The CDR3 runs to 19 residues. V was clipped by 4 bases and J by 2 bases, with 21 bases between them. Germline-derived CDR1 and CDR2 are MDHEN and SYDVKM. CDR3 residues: CASSSPEKQGPPGANVLTF. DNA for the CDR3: TGTGCCAGCAGTTCACCCGAGAAACAGGGTCCCCCTGGGGCCAACGTCCTGACTTTC.

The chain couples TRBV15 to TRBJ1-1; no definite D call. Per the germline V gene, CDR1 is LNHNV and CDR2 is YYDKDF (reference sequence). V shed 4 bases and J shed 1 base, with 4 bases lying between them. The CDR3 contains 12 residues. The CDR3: CATSIQNTEAFF. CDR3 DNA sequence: TGTGCCACCAGCATACAGAACACTGAAGCTTTCTTT.

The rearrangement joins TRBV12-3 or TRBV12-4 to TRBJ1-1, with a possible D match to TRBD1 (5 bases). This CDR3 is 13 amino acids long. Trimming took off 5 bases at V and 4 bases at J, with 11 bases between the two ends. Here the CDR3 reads CASSPETATEAFF. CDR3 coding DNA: TGTGCCAGCAGTCCAGAGACAGCCACTGAAGCTTTCTTT.